The clone carrying this TCR beta chain was detected a few times. Antigen specificity is unknown. This sample was included in a study of T cell responses to AZD1222 COVID-19 vaccine. Study-level points and caveats: The breadth and depth of Spike-specific TCRs increased once two AZD1222 doses had been given. Unmutated variant regions are reportedly the target of nearly half of TCRs that are spike-specific. Seropositive AZD1222 recipients at baseline numbered only five or six. Clonal diversity was possibly underestimated; the donors were predominantly white British and more often female.

Clones were read by immunoSEQ multiplex PCR, and TCRdb kept only the in-frame ones, dropping some. Seen here are roughly 93,000 clones, roughly nine tenths observed once, and the top ten hold approximately 2.8%. This CDR3 is 13 amino acids long. Germline lookup yields CDR1 LGHDT and CDR2 YNNKEL (reference sequence). V lost 1 base, J lost 3 bases, and 7 bases lay in between. The clonotype was recovered from an adult in good health. The chain is built from TRBV3-1 (or the pseudogene TRBV3-2) and TRBJ2-7, with D unresolved. Here the sequenced sample was peripheral blood, taken on day 0 of MenACWY control vaccination. For the CDR3, the DNA is TGTGCCAGCAGCCAAGGGGGAATCTACGAGCAGTACTTC. Translation gives CASSQGGIYEQYF.